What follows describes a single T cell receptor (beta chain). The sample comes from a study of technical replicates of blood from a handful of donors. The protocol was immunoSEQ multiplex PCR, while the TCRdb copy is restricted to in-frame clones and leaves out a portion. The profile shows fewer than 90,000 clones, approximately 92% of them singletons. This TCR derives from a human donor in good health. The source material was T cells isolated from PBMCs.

The CDR3 reads CASSPEVGRAGETQYF. The CDR3 DNA sequence: TGCGCCAGCAGCCCGGAGGTGGGGAGGGCCGGAGAGACCCAGTACTTC. The gene calls are TRBV5-1 and TRBJ2-5, with TRBD2 matching over 7 bases. The CDR3 loop spans 16 amino acids. Per the germline V gene, CDR1 is SGHRS and CDR2 is YFSETQ. Trimming cost V 4 bases and J 4 bases; bases outside gene matches: 13.